Sequencing of this T cell receptor (beta chain) was carried out in a study of OX40 agonist ivuxolimab in advanced cancers. Study-wide background: Partial responses were achieved by three patients, one with hepatocellular carcinoma and two with cutaneous melanoma.

Study-wide points: Dosing at 0.1 to 3.0 mg/kg was accompanied by clonal expansion of CD4+ and CD8+ blood T cells by week 6.

To note about this clone: The target antigen is unknown.

The protocol was immunoSEQ multiplex PCR, while the TCRdb copy is restricted to in-frame clones and leaves out a portion. The sample carries tens of thousands of clones, approximately 78% recorded once. The CDR3 length is 14 residues. Trimming stripped 5 bases from V and 8 bases from J, with 16 bases between. Germline assignment: CDR1 PRHDT and CDR2 FYEKMQ (reference sequence). This specimen consisted of CD4+ or CD8+ T cells sorted from blood, obtained in a trial of the OX40 agonist ivuxolimab. The receptor was isolated from an adult with an advanced solid tumor such as melanoma, head and neck, liver or kidney cancer. The V call is TRBV13, the J call TRBJ2-1, with D perhaps matching TRBD1 or TRBD2 (6 bases each). The CDR3 DNA is TGTGCCAGCAGCATGGGGGGCCAGTTCCATGAGCAGTTCTTC. It translates to CASSMGGQFHEQFF.